The TCR beta chain described here comes from a study of a mutant IDH1 vaccine in newly diagnosed glioma. For the study at large: The earlier regimen, radiotherapy, temozolomide, or both, was most often both.

The repertoire was sequenced with immunoSEQ multiplex PCR; TCRdb's copy has only in-frame clones and lacks some. This sample carries some 57,000 clones, around 84% of them seen once, and the ten largest clones take under 5%. Documented time point: week 35, safety follow-up. The investigators gave 300 ug of mutant IDH1 20-mer peptide in each vaccine dose, together with topical imiquimod. With regard to this clone: What it binds is not known.

Germline lookup yields CDR1 SGHNT and CDR2 YYREEE (reference sequence). This CDR3 has 16 residues. The ends lost 10 bases at V and 0 bases at J; junction bases unmatched: 12. Regarding the study as a whole: In about 94% of patients, immune responses induced by the vaccine occurred.

The chain is built from TRBV5-4 and TRBJ2-1, with 8 bases that match TRBD2. The clonotype comes from a woman aged 18-35 years with glioma. The sequencing here drew on PBMCs, taken from a glioma patient whose treatment included an IDH1 peptide vaccine. Here the CDR3 DNA reads TGTGCCTCGATTGGTGGCGGGGGGAGCTCCTACAATGAGCAGTTCTTC. Amino acid sequence: CASIGGGGSSYNEQFF.